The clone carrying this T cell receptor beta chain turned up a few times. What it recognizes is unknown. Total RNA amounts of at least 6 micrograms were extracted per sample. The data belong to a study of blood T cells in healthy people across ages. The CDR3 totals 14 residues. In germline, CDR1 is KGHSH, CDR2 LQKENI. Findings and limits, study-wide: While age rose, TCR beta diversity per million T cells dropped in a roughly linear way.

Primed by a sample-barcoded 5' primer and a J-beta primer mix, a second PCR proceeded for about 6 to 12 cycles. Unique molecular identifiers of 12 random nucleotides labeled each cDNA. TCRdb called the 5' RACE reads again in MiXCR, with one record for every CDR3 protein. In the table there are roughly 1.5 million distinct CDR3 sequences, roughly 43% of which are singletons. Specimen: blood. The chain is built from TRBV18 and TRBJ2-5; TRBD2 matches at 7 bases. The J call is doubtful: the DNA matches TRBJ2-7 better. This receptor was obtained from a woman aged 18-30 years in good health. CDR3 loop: CASSPGREGYEQYF. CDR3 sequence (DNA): TGTGCCAGCTCACCAGGCAGGGAGGGGTACGAGCAGTACTTC.